Detailed here is one T cell receptor (beta chain). These data belong to a study of blood T cell repertoires in COVID-19. Study background: Acute and convalescent COVID-19 specimens originated in the United States, Italy and Spain. The cDNA or gDNA used as material had been derived from T cells, B-cell-depleted T cells, or PBMCs.

J gave up 4 bases and V 2 bases, and 10 bases lay outside the gene matches. Germline V gene lookup returns CDR1 MNHNS and CDR2 SASEGT. This CDR3 is 16 amino acids long. Sequencing used immunoSEQ multiplex PCR; TCRdb keeps in-frame clones, though not all of them. The sample has about 340,000 clones, around four fifths seen once; the top ten hold roughly 3%. The clonotype was recovered from a man aged 30 to 39 with active or convalescent COVID-19. Sequencing was done on a sample of peripheral blood. The chain uses TRBV6-1 and TRBJ1-2; TRBD1 matches 7 bases. In DNA, the CDR3 is TGTGCCAGCAGTGAATTCATAGGGGGCGGTAGCTATGGCTACACCTTC. Translated: CASSEFIGGGSYGYTF.